Sequencing of this T cell receptor (beta chain) was carried out in a study of OX40 agonist ivuxolimab in advanced cancers. Study overall: With ivuxolimab, an agonistic anti-OX40 (CD134) antibody, patients were treated. Participants averaged approximately 61 years of age (range roughly 23 to 90) and were roughly 80% male. Study-wide findings and caveats: Expanded clones tended on average to be more numerous among CD8+ T cells than CD4+. Dose levels from 0.1 to 3.0 mg/kg saw CD4+ and CD8+ blood T cells expand clonally by week 6.

Trimming took 2 bases from V and 1 from J, leaving 15 bases between them. This CDR3 contains 16 residues. CDR1 and CDR2 (germline): SGHRS, YFSETQ. A remark on this clone: Its matching antigen is unknown.

Measured with immunoSEQ multiplex PCR; TCRdb has only the in-frame clones, and not every one. The sample has around 50,000 clones; roughly 77% are singletons. The sample was CD4+ or CD8+ T cells sorted from blood, taken in a trial of the OX40 agonist ivuxolimab. The chain carries TRBV5-1 and TRBJ1-2; D is possibly TRBD1 (6 bases). The clonotype was recovered from an adult with an advanced solid tumor such as melanoma, head and neck, liver or kidney cancer. Here the CDR3 reads CASSLGAGERNYGYTF. The CDR3 region has the DNA TGCGCCAGCAGCTTAGGGGCAGGGGAACGTAACTATGGCTACACCTTC.